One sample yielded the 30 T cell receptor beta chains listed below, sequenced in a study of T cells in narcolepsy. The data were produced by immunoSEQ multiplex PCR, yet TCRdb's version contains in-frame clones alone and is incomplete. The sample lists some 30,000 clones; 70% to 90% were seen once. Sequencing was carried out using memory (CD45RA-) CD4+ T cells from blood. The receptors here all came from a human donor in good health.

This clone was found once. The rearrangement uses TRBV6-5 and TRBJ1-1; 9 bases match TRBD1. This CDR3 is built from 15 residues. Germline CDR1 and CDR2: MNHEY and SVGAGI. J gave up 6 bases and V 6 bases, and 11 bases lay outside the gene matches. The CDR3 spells CASSRDRQGEAEAFF. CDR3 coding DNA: TGTGCCAGCAGCCGAGACCGACAGGGGGAGGCTGAAGCTTTCTTT.

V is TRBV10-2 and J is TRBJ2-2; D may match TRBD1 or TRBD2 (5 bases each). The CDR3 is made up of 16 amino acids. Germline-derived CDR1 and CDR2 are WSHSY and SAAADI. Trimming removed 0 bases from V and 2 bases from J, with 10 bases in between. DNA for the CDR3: TGCGCCAGCAGTGAGTCCGCAGGGAGTAACACCGGGGAGCTGTTTTTT. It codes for CASSESAGSNTGELFF.

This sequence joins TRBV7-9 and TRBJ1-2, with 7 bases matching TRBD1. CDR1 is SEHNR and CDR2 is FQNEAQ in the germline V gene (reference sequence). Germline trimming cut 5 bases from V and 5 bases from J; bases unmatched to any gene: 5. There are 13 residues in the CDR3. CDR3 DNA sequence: TGTGCCAGCAGCCTTGGGACAGCATATGGCTACACCTTC. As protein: CASSLGTAYGYTF.

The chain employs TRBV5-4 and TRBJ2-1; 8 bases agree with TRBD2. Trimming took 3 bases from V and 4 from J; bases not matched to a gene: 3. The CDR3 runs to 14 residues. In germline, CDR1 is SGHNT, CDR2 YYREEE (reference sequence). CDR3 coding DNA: TGTGCCAGCAGCTCGGGACTAGATTACAATGAGCAGTTCTTC. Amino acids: CASSSGLDYNEQFF. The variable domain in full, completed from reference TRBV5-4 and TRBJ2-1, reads ETGVTQSPTHLIKTRGQQVTLRCSSQSGHNTVSWYQQALGQGPQFIFQYYREEENGRGNFPPRFSGLQFPNYSSELNVNALELDDSALYLCASSSGLDYNEQFFGPGTRLTVL.

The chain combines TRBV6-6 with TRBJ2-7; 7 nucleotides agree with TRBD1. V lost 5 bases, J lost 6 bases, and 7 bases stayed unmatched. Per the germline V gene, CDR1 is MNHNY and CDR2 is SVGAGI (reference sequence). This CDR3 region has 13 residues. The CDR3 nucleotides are TGTGCCAGCAGTCAATCTCGGGACAGCGAGCAGTACTTC. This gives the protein CASSQSRDSEQYF.

Here the CDR3 reads CASSGQGREKLFF. The CDR3 region has the DNA TGCGCCAGCAGCGGTCAGGGTAGAGAAAAACTGTTTTTT. The rearrangement joins TRBV5-1 to TRBJ1-4; D perhaps matches TRBD1 (5 bases). There are 13 residues in the CDR3. The V end was cut by 4 bases, the J end by 8 bases, with 12 bases between. The germline V gene has CDR1 SGHRS and CDR2 YFSETQ.

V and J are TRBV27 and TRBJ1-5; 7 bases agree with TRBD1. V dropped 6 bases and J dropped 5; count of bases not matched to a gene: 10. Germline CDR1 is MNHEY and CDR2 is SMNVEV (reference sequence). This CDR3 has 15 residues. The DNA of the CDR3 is TGTGCCAGCAGCCGTCGGAGGGGGCTGGATCAGCCCCAGCATTTT. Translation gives CASSRRRGLDQPQHF.

CDR3 coding DNA: TGTGCCAGTAGTCGCTCTAGGGGTGCAAGCAATCAGCCCCAGCATTTT. This encodes CASSRSRGASNQPQHF. V gene TRBV19 combines with J gene TRBJ1-5, with D possibly matching TRBD1 (5 bases). CDR1 and CDR2 (germline): LNHDA, SQIVND (reference sequence). Trimming stripped 5 bases from V and 1 base from J, with 15 bases between. The CDR3 has 16 amino acids.

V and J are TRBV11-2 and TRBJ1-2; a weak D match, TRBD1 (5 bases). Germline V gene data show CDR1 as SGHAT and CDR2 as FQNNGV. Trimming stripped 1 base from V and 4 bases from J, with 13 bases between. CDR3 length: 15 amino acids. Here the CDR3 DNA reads TGTGCCAGCAGCTTAGCGCAGGGTGCGAGCTATGGCTACACCTTC. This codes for CASSLAQGASYGYTF. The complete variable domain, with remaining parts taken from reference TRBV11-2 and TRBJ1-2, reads EAGVAQSPRYKIIEKRQSVAFWCNPISGHATLYWYQQILGQGPKLLIQFQNNGVVDDSQLPKDRFSAERLKGVDSTLKIQPAKLEDSAVYLCASSLAQGASYGYTFGSGTRLTVV.

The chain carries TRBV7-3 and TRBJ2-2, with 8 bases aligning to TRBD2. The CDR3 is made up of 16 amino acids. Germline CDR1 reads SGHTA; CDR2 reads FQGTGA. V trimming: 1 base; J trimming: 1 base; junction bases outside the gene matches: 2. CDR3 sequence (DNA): TGTGCCAGCAGCTTAATGGCGGGAGGGAACACCGGGGAGCTGTTTTTT. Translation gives CASSLMAGGNTGELFF.

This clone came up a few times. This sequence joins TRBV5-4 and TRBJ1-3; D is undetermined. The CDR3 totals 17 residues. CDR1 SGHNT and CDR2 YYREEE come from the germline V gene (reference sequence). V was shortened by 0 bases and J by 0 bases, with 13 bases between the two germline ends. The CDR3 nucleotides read TGTGCCAGCAGCTTGGAGAGGCGCGGCAGCTCTGGAAACACCATATATTTT. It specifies CASSLERRGSSGNTIYF.

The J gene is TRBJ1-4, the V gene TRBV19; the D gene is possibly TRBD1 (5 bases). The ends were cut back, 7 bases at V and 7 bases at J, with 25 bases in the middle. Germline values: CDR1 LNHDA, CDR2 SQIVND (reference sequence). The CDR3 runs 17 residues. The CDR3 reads CASTLSLGGASSEKLFF. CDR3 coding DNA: TGTGCCAGTACCCTAAGCCTAGGAGGGGCGAGCAGTGAAAAACTGTTTTTT.

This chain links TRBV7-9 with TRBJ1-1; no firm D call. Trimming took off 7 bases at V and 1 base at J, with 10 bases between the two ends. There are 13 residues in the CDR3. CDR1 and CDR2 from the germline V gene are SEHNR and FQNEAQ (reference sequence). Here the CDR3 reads CASTSGWNTEAFF. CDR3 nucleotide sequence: TGTGCCAGCACCTCTGGTTGGAACACTGAAGCTTTCTTT.

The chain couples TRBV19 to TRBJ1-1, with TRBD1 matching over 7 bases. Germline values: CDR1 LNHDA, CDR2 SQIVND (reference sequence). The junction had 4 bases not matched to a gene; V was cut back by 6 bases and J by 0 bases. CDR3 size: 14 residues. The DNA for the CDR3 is TGTGCCAGTAGGACAGGGATTATGAACACTGAAGCTTTCTTT. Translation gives CASRTGIMNTEAFF.

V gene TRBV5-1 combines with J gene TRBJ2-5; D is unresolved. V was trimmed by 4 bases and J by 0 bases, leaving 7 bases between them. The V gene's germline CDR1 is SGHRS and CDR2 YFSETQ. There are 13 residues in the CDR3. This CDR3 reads CASSRDNQETQYF. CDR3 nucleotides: TGCGCCAGCAGCAGAGACAACCAAGAGACCCAGTACTTC.

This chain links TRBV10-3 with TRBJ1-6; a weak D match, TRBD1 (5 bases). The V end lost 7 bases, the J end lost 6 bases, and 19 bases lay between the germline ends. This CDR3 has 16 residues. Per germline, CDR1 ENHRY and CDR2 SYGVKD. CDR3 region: CAINTGPIGRNSPLHF. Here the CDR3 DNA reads TGTGCCATCAATACAGGCCCAATCGGACGTAATTCACCCCTCCACTTT.

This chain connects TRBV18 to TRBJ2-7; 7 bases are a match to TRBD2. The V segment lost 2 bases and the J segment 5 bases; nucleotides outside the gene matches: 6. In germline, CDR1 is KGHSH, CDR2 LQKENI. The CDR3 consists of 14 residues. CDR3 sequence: CASSPLSGENEQYF. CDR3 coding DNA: TGTGCCAGCTCACCATTAAGCGGGGAAAACGAGCAGTACTTC.

CDR3: CASSDTTGGNQPQHF. The CDR3 DNA is TGTGCCAGCAGCGATACGACAGGGGGCAATCAGCCCCAGCATTTT. J is TRBJ1-5 and V is TRBV7-2; 8 nucleotides match TRBD1. This CDR3 contains 15 residues. Unmatched junction bases numbered 5, after V lost 5 bases and J lost 2 bases. From germline, CDR1 is SGHTA and CDR2 FQGNSA.

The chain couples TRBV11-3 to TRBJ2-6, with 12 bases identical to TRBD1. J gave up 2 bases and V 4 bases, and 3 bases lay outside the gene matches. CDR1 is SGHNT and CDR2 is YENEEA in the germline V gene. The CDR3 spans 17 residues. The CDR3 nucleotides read TGTGCCAGCAGCTCGGGACAGGGGGCGCCTGGGGCCAACGTCCTGACTTTC. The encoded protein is CASSSGQGAPGANVLTF.

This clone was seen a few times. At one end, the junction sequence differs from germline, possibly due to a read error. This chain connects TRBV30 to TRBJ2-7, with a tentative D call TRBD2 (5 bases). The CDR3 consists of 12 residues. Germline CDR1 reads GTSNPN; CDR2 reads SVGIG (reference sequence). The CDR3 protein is CAWNRGSGPISF. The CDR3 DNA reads TGTGCCTGGAATCGAGGGTCGGGCCCGATCTCCTTC.

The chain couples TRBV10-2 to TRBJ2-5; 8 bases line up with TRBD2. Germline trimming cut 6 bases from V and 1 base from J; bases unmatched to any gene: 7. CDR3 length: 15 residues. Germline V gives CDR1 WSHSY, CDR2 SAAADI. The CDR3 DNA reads TGCGCCAGCAGCCACGGGGGGGCTCCCCAAGAGACCCAGTACTTC. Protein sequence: CASSHGGAPQETQYF.

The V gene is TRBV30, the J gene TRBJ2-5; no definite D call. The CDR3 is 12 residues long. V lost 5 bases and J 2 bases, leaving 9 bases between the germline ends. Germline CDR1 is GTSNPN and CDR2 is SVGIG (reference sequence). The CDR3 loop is CAWGGEQETQYF. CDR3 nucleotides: TGTGCCTGGGGTGGAGAGCAAGAGACCCAGTACTTC.

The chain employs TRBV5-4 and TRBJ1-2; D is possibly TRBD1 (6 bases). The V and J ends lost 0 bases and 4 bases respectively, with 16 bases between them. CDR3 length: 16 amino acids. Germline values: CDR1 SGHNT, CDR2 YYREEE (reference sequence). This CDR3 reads CASSLDPRGATYGYTF. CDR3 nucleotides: TGTGCCAGCAGCTTGGATCCGAGGGGGGCAACCTATGGCTACACCTTC. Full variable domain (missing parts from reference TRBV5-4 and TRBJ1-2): ETGVTQSPTHLIKTRGQQVTLRCSSQSGHNTVSWYQQALGQGPQFIFQYYREEENGRGNFPPRFSGLQFPNYSSELNVNALELDDSALYLCASSLDPRGATYGYTFGSGTRLTVV.

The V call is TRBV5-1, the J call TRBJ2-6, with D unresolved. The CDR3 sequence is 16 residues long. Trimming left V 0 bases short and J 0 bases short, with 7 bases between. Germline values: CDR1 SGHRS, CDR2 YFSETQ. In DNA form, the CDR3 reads TGCGCCAGCAGCTTGGGAGGTGACTCTGGGGCCAACGTCCTGACTTTC. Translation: CASSLGGDSGANVLTF.

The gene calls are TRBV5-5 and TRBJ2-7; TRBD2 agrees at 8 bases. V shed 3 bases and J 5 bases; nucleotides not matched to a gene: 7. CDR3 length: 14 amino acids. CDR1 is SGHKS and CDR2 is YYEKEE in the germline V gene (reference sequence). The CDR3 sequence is CASSSKRETDEQYF. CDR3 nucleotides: TGTGCCAGCAGCTCTAAGCGGGAGACCGACGAGCAGTACTTC.

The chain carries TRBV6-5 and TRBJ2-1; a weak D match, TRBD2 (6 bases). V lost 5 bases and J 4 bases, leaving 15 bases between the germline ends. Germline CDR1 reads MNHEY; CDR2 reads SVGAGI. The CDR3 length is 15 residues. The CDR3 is CASSIGWGVYNEQFF. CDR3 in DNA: TGTGCCAGCAGTATAGGATGGGGGGTTTACAATGAGCAGTTCTTC.

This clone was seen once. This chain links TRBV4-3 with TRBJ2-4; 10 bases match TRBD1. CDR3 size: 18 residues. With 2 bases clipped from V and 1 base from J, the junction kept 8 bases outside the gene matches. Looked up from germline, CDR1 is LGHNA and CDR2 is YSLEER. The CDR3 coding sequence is TGCGCCAGCAGCCAAATTCAAAGGGGACAGGGGGCCAAAAACATTCAGTACTTC. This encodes CASSQIQRGQGAKNIQYF.

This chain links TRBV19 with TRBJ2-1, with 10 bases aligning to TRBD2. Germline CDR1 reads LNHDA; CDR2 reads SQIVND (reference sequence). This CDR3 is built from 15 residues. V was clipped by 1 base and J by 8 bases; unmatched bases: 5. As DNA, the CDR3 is TGTGCCAGTAGTATAGCTCTAGCGGGAGTCGATGAGCAGTTCTTC. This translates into CASSIALAGVDEQFF.

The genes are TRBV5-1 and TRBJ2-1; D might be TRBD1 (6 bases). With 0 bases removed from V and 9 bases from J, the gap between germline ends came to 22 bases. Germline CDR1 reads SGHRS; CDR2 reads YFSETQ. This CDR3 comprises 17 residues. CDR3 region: CASSLAPQLTGLGEQFF. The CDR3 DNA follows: TGCGCCAGCAGCTTGGCCCCCCAATTGACAGGACTTGGTGAGCAGTTCTTC. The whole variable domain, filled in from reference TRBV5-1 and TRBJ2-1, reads KAGVTQTPRYLIKTRGQQVTLSCSPISGHRSVSWYQQTPGQGLQFLFEYFSETQRNKGNFPGRFSGRQFSNSRSEMNVSTLELGDSALYLCASSLAPQLTGLGEQFFGPGTRLTVL.

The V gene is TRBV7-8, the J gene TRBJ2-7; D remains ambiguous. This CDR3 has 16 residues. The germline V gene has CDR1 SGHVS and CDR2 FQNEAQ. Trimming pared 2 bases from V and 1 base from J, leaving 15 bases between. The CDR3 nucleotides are TGTGCCAGCAGCTTAATTTCGGGCAGTCGTTCCTACGAGCAGTACTTC. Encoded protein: CASSLISGSRSYEQYF.